Each of the 8 T cell receptor beta chains below was sequenced from the same sample in a study of OX40 agonist ivuxolimab in advanced cancers. The protocol was immunoSEQ multiplex PCR, while the TCRdb copy is restricted to in-frame clones and leaves out a portion. In the table there are 20,000 to 25,000 clones, roughly 93% of which are singletons. Sample: CD4+ or CD8+ T cells sorted from blood, taken in a trial of the OX40 agonist ivuxolimab. These receptors were collected from an adult with an advanced solid tumor such as melanoma, head and neck, liver or kidney cancer.

This clone was observed a few times. The CDR3 sequence is CASSPSGTNYEQYF. The CDR3, as DNA: TGCGCCAGCAGCCCCTCCGGGACCAACTACGAGCAGTACTTC. The rearrangement links TRBV5-1 to TRBJ2-7; the D call may be TRBD1 or TRBD2 (5 bases each). V lost 4 bases and J 3 bases, leaving 14 bases between the germline ends. CDR3 length equals 14 residues. The germline V gene encodes CDR1 SGHRS and CDR2 YFSETQ.

This chain uses TRBV11-3 with TRBJ2-7; 8 positions match TRBD2. CDR1 is SGHNT and CDR2 is YENEEA in the germline V gene. The CDR3 sequence is 13 residues long. V dropped 5 bases and J dropped 6; count of bases not matched to a gene: 6. CDR3 in amino acids: CASSQGLVAEQYF. CDR3 bases: TGTGCCAGCAGCCAGGGACTAGTCGCCGAGCAGTACTTC.

In DNA, the CDR3 is TGTGCCAGCAGCTGTGAGACCCAGTACTTC. Its protein product is CASSCETQYF. The chain joins TRBV5-4 to TRBJ2-5, with unresolved D. The V and J ends lost 3 bases and 5 bases respectively, with 2 bases between them. The germline gives CDR1 SGHNT, CDR2 YYREEE (reference sequence). This CDR3 is 10 amino acids long.

The chain links TRBV18 to TRBJ2-1, with D perhaps being TRBD1 or TRBD2 (5 bases each). CDR1 is KGHSH and CDR2 is LQKENI in the germline V gene. CDR3 length equals 14 residues. V lost 2 bases and J lost 7, with 12 bases in between. As DNA, the CDR3 is TGTGCCAGCTCACCAGTCGGGGCCGGGAATGAGCAGTTCTTC. This encodes CASSPVGAGNEQFF. The entire variable domain, with the rest obtained from reference TRBV18 and TRBJ2-1, is as follows: NAGVMQNPRHLVRRRGQEARLRCSPMKGHSHVYWYRQLPEEGLKFMVYLQKENIIDESGMPKERFSAEFPKEGPSILRIQQVVRGDSAAYFCASSPVGAGNEQFFGPGTRLTVL.

The rearrangement links TRBV30 to TRBJ1-2; D gene ambiguous. The length of the CDR3 is 13 residues. Germline lookup yields CDR1 GTSNPN and CDR2 SVGIG (reference sequence). The V end was cut by 0 bases, the J end by 6 bases, with 11 bases between. The CDR3 region is CAWSVLGLNGYTF. The CDR3 nucleotides read TGTGCCTGGAGTGTACTAGGGTTGAATGGCTACACCTTC.

The rearrangement uses TRBV11-2 and TRBJ2-1; D might be TRBD1 or TRBD2, each matching 5 bases. Germline V gene data show CDR1 as SGHAT and CDR2 as FQNNGV. The CDR3 totals 18 residues. The V end was cut by 0 bases, the J end by 0 bases, with 15 bases between. CDR3 sequence (DNA): TGTGCCAGCAGCTTAGAGTGGGGGACGGCCCGCTCCTACAATGAGCAGTTCTTC. Protein: CASSLEWGTARSYNEQFF.

The chain is built from TRBV10-2 and TRBJ2-3; D is possibly TRBD2 (6 bases). Germline values: CDR1 WSHSY, CDR2 SAAADI. This CDR3 contains 16 residues. The V gene lost 0 bases and the J gene lost 7 bases, with 17 bases spanning the gap. In DNA, the CDR3 is TGCGCCAGCAGTGAGTCATGGGGAGGCGGCGAGCATACGCAGTATTTT. As protein: CASSESWGGGEHTQYF.

This clone was seen once. The chain couples TRBV6-5 to TRBJ2-5, with D possibly called TRBD1 or TRBD2 (6 bases each). CDR1 and CDR2 (germline): MNHEY, SVGAGI. The CDR3 sequence is 15 residues long. Trimming pared 4 bases from V and 1 base from J, leaving 13 bases between. CDR3 bases: TGTGCCAGCAGTTCCTCGGGGGCCGCCCAAGAGACCCAGTACTTC. Its protein product is CASSSSGAAQETQYF.